These T cell receptor beta chains were read from a single sample in a study of blood T cell repertoires in COVID-19. The assay was immunoSEQ multiplex PCR, and TCRdb's table has in-frame clones only and misses some. The data show 120,000 or so clones, roughly nine tenths seen once. Sample: peripheral blood. The receptors shown here come from a man aged 65 to 85 who had recovered from COVID-19. Each CDR3 is given without its conserved first and last residue. The D gene is left open where the match is weak. Not all rows give a size; the values are once, few, many and, for expanded clones, a class.

TRBJ2-5 | NA | TRBV2 | TRBD1 | ASSVTGRGETQY
TRBJ1-3 | NA | TRBV19 | NA | ASSWQGNSGNTIY
TRBJ1-1 | NA | TRBV28 | TRBD1 | ASSFWDRAEAF
TRBJ2-3 | NA | TRBV5-8 | TRBD2 | ASIPGGLDTQY
TRBJ2-1 | NA | TRBV18 | NA | ASSPGHRGSSYNEQF
TRBJ2-5 | NA | TRBV29-1 | TRBD2 | SVVAGPPQY
TRBJ2-7 | NA | TRBV7-2 | TRBD1 | ASSLRGQQLEQY
TRBJ1-6 | NA | TRBV5-1 | NA | ASSLGGYAYNSPLH
TRBJ2-1 | NA | TRBV3-1/TRBV3-2 | TRBD2 | ASSGVAGIYNEQF
TRBJ1-6 | once | TRBV27 | TRBD1 | ASSLLHPGTGKTLH
TRBJ1-1 | NA | TRBV3-1/TRBV3-2 | NA | ASSQGPGTSTEAF
TRBJ1-6 | NA | TRBV7-8 | NA | ASKRYRDSPLH
TRBJ1-2 | NA | TRBV6-6 | NA | ASSQSTGTYYGYT
TRBJ1-2 | NA | TRBV10-3 | NA | AISDGVSEYT
TRBJ1-6 | few | TRBV4-1 | NA | ASSQEGVRRDSPLH
TRBJ2-1 | NA | TRBV5-6 | TRBD2 | ASSLVGFSGGVDEQF
TRBJ1-6 | few | TRBV4-1 | NA | ASSRGQSDLPLH
TRBJ2-5 | NA | TRBV5-1 | TRBD2 | ASSLWASGGPQY